Listed below are T cell receptor beta chains from one sample, sequenced in a study of T cell responses to AZD1222 COVID-19 vaccine. Data came from immunoSEQ multiplex PCR; TCRdb stores just in-frame clones and leaves some out. The sample carries about 150,000 clones, roughly nine tenths recorded once. The source was peripheral blood, collected 28 days after the second AZD1222 dose. Receptors originate from an adult who received the AZD1222 COVID-19 vaccine. Both conserved end residues are part of each CDR3. A D gene is named only where the DNA matches it firmly. Rows give clone size only sometimes, using once, few, many, or a class for an expanded clone.

V gene	J gene	D gene	clone size	CDR3 protein	CDR3 DNA
TRBV4-2	TRBJ2-2	NA	NA	CASSPRETTGELFF	TGTGCCAGCAGCCCCAGGGAGACGACCGGGGAGCTGTTTTTT
TRBV5-1	TRBJ2-2	NA	NA	CASSLDLGHGELFF	TGCGCCAGCAGCTTGGATTTGGGGCACGGGGAGCTGTTTTTT
TRBV5-6	TRBJ1-1	NA	NA	CASSVTWSGDTEAFF	TGTGCCAGCAGCGTCACCTGGTCTGGCGACACTGAAGCTTTCTTT
TRBV20-1	TRBJ1-2	NA	few	CSAGAPYGYTF	TGCAGTGCGGGGGCCCCCTATGGCTACACCTTC
TRBV19	TRBJ2-3	NA	NA	CASSIDDTGTDTQYF	TGTGCCAGTAGTATAGATGACACAGGCACAGATACGCAGTATTTT
TRBV3-1/TRBV3-2	TRBJ1-1	NA	NA	CASSPHTGQLNTEAFF	TGTGCCAGCAGCCCGCACACCGGACAGCTGAACACTGAAGCTTTCTTT
TRBV12-3/TRBV12-4	TRBJ2-7	NA	NA	CASSDRLRDEQYF	TGTGCCAGCAGTGACAGGCTGCGCGACGAGCAGTACTTC
TRBV14	TRBJ1-5	NA	NA	CASSQERHQPQHF	TGTGCCAGCAGCCAAGAAAGGCATCAGCCCCAGCATTTT
TRBV4-1	TRBJ1-1	NA	NA	CASSQDGGNTEAFF	TGCGCCAGCAGCCAAGATGGAGGTAACACTGAAGCTTTCTTT
TRBV21-1	TRBJ2-5	NA	NA	CASSKAPDRADLWETQYF	TGTGCCAGCAGCAAAGCGCCGGACAGGGCCGACCTGTGGGAGACCCAGTACTTC
TRBV19	TRBJ1-2	NA	NA	CASSPVQGGGYGYTF	TGTGCCAGTAGTCCCGTACAGGGCGGAGGGTATGGCTACACCTTC
TRBV5-6	TRBJ2-3	TRBD1	NA	CASSRDRPMYF	TGTGCCAGCAGCCGGGACAGGCCTATGTATTTT
TRBV5-1	TRBJ2-7	NA	once	CASSAPVSYEQYF	TGCGCCAGCAGCGCTCCGGTATCCTACGAGCAGTACTTC
TRBV7-2	TRBJ2-7	NA	NA	CASSLVAGGSYEQYF	TGTGCCAGCAGCTTAGTGGCGGGCGGGTCCTACGAGCAGTACTTC
TRBV7-9	TRBJ2-1	NA	NA	CASAGFEQFF	TGTGCCAGCGCGGGGTTTGAGCAGTTCTTC
TRBV7-9	TRBJ2-3	TRBD2	NA	CASSLPGGGPLSDTQYF	TGTGCCAGCAGCCTACCGGGAGGTGGTCCTCTATCAGATACGCAGTATTTT
TRBV11-2	TRBJ2-6	NA	NA	CASSLGSHSGANVLTF	TGTGCCAGCAGCTTAGGTTCCCACTCTGGGGCCAACGTCCTGACTTTC